Sequencing of this T cell receptor beta chain was carried out in a study of shared clonotypes between healthy human individuals (dated by TCRdb to 2018 to 2020). Concerning the study at large: A couple of women and a few men aged 18 to 49 years were included in the cohort. To estimate repertoire size and how much clonotypes are shared between individuals, the study performed deep sequencing of blood TCR repertoires from a handful of healthy adults. To increase sequencing depth and limit assay-specific biases, different laboratories used diverse techniques to prepare libraries and sequence TCR repertoires. For each donor, CD4 naive and CD4 memory were each given three plates, CD8 naive was given two plates, and CD8 memory was given one plate. Between about 0.8 and 9 billion PBMCs per donor were obtained by leukapheresis. Summary of the overall study and its limitations: Clonotypes shared by all four sorted-subset donors showed higher generation probabilities than non-shared clonotypes. Pairwise subsampling led to the expectation that sequencing depth would affect the degree of clonotype sharing among donors. Because the study included only a small number of donors, the genetic and exposure-history diversity represented was limited. Sampling was limited to blood, and TCR repertoires in tissue likely differ from TCR repertoires in blood. Rarefaction of sorted-subset datasets indicated incomplete sequencing despite the large sequencing depth. Naive subsets generally had larger estimated clonotype richness than memory subsets did. Across several donors, approximately 5% of naive CD4, approximately 3.5% of naive CD8, roughly 2.3% of memory CD4, and 0.3% to 0.45% of memory CD8 clonotypes were shared.

TCR CDR3 regions were amplified from genomic DNA by multiplex PCR using the deep immunoSEQ assay. Genomic DNA extracted from each cell subset was distributed evenly over all wells of several immunoSEQ 96-well plates, and each plate served as one replicate. For sorted subsets, around 200 ng genomic DNA, equal to about 30,000 T cell genomes, was loaded into each replicate PCR. The purified libraries were quantified using a Qubit 3.0 fluorometer, sized with a Bioanalyzer 2100, and then quantified again using the KAPA Library Quantification kit. Every immunoSEQ 96-well plate was sequenced on a separate single-read 150-cycle Illumina NextSeq 550 flow cell. The paper's data handling went like this. Because the immunoSEQ output held only junctional sequences and lacked quality scores, the filtering could not match the filtering applied to full-length reads. Sequences were annotated with PyIR, a Python wrapper for IgBLAST v1.9, and V/J genes and CDR3 were assigned using IMGT germline references. Reads were removed for weak V/J assignments (E-value above 1e-6), missing CDR3, stop codons, out-of-frame junctions, or ambiguous translated residues. V3J clonotypes were defined by identical inferred V gene, J gene, and CDR3 amino acid sequence. Percentage overlap between repertoires was calculated by dividing the number of shared unique clonotypes by the size of the smaller repertoire. RTK rarefaction, the Chao1 estimator, and Recon v2.1 estimates of unobserved clonotypes were used to assess repertoire richness. Generation probabilities were computed with OLGA for all TCRbeta clonotypes obtained by the gDNA method from several donors. TCRdb carries this immuneACCESS record with in-frame sequences only. Its versions omit some clonotypes, under half of them owing to an unresolved V gene in the studies checked, with the rest unexplained. That table furnishes V, J and clone size, whereas the DNA furnished D and trimming. The sample profile shows more than 1.2 million clones; approximately 98.5% of them were found once. The ten largest account for 0.36% of the sample.

Healthy HIV-negative adults with no recently reported acute infections or vaccinations were included as donors. Only Caucasian adults living in Nashville, Tennessee, USA were represented among the donors. Magnetic negative selection was used to enrich CD4+ T cells, after which naive cells were positively selected on CD45RA and the negative fraction became the memory subset. Blood was collected by leukapheresis, and PBMCs were isolated by Ficoll-Histopaque density gradient centrifugation and then cryopreserved in liquid nitrogen vapor phase. Purity and quantity of every magnetically sorted T cell population were checked by analytical flow cytometry. From each sorted fraction, genomic DNA was isolated and quantified by UV absorbance on a Nanodrop 2000c. Reading the germline V gene gives CDR1 SGHDT and CDR2 YYEEEE. V is pruned by 3 bases and J by 6 bases, leaving 6 bases of the junction without a gene match. From the cysteine up to the phenylalanine, the CDR3 has a length of 13 residues. The entry retains the CDR3 DNA only, 39 bases that are in frame from base 1.

A word on this clone: This clone's antigen is unknown. No per-base quality is available; no much larger clone lies one base away.

The sample comprised naive CD4+ T cells sorted from blood. Explained via the paper, the cell subset or site label denotes: CD45RA+ positively selected. The receptor was derived from a man aged 25 to 40 in good health. Here the chain combines TRBV5-6 and TRBJ2-7; TRBD1 agrees with 7 junctional bases. The encoded CDR3 is CASSSTYRGEQYF. The DNA is as follows: TGTGCCAGCAGCTCCACCTACAGGGGCGAGCAGTACTTC. With all but the CDR3 taken from the reference TRBV5-6 and TRBJ2-7 genes, the full variable domain is: DAGVTQSPTHLIKTRGQQVTLRCSPKSGHDTVSWYQQALGQGPQFIFQYYEEEERQRGNFPDRFSGHQFPNYSSELNVNALLLGDSALYLCASSSTYRGEQYFGPGTRLTVT.